This T cell receptor beta chain derives from a study of cytomegalovirus exposure and HLA in healthy donors. PCR employed 60 Vbeta and 13 Jbeta primers. Produced via immunoSEQ multiplex PCR; TCRdb's table is partial and in-frame only. The repertoire consists of fewer than 140,000 clones, with about 75% occurring once and the leading ten covering 2.5%. CDR3 size: 15 residues. Trimming shortened V by 3 bases and J by 6 bases, and 17 bases separated the two germline ends. Per germline, CDR1 SEHNR and CDR2 FQNEAQ (reference sequence). Source material: PBMCs. The receptor comes from a man aged 35-49 years in good health and CMV-seronegative. The rearrangement joins TRBV7-9 to TRBJ1-1; D may be TRBD1 (5 bases). CDR3 region: CASSFQDSYVPEAFF. The CDR3 DNA sequence: TGTGCCAGCAGCTTCCAAGACAGCTATGTACCTGAAGCTTTCTTT.